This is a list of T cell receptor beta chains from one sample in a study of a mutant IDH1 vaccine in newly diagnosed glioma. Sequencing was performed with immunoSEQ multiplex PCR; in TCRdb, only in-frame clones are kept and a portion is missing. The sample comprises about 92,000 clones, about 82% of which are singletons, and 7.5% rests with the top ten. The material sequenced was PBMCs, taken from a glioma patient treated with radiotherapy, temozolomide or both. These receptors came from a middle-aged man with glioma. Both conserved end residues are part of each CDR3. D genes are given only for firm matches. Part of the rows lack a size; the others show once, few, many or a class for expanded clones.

CASSYVTGNTEAFF | TRBV6-5 | NA | TRBJ1-1 | NA
CASSLQGTSTDTQYF | TRBV7-2 | NA | TRBJ2-3 | NA
CASSFRTGGPGTGELFF | TRBV5-6 | TRBD2 | TRBJ2-2 | NA
CASSYSQGAWQPQHF | TRBV6-6 | TRBD1 | TRBJ1-5 | NA
CASSQTPGSEAFF | TRBV25-1 | NA | TRBJ1-1 | few
CASSPRRDEAFF | TRBV6-6 | NA | TRBJ1-1 | NA
CASTQGAGQSSSYEQYF | TRBV7-6 | NA | TRBJ2-7 | NA
CASSTPRGTGRGEQYF | TRBV19 | NA | TRBJ2-7 | NA
CASSWGRSEAFF | TRBV5-6 | NA | TRBJ1-1 | NA
CASSMAGGRTEAFF | TRBV19 | NA | TRBJ1-1 | few
CASSQFRRGTEAFF | TRBV4-2 | NA | TRBJ1-1 | NA
CASSYNSDTQYF | TRBV6-6 | NA | TRBJ2-3 | NA
CSVSGTGMNEQFF | TRBV29-1 | TRBD1 | TRBJ2-1 | once
CASREGWSSNYGYTF | TRBV6-5 | NA | TRBJ1-2 | NA
CASSLGLAGAKEQYF | TRBV4-3 | TRBD2 | TRBJ2-7 | NA
CASSAATLVGVDTQYF | TRBV27 | NA | TRBJ2-3 | NA